The next 21 T cell receptor beta chains were all read from a single sample in a study of cytomegalovirus exposure and HLA in healthy donors. This PCR relied on a set of 60 Vbeta primers and 13 Jbeta primers. TCRdb keeps only in-frame clones here, not all; method: immunoSEQ multiplex PCR. The top ten hold around 2% of the sample, which has some 190,000 clones, roughly four fifths seen once. Sequencing was carried out using PBMCs. All receptors come from a young man in good health and CMV-seronegative.

V gene TRBV5-1 combines with J gene TRBJ2-4; 9 positions match TRBD2. This CDR3 comprises 19 residues. V was clipped by 2 bases and J by 0 bases; unmatched bases: 12. CDR1 SGHRS and CDR2 YFSETQ come from the germline V gene. The CDR3 DNA sequence: TGCGCCAGCAGCTTCTCTTCTAGCGGGGACCGATTAGCCAAAAACATTCAGTACTTC. This encodes CASSFSSSGDRLAKNIQYF. The full variable domain, rest sourced from reference TRBV5-1 and TRBJ2-4, is KAGVTQTPRYLIKTRGQQVTLSCSPISGHRSVSWYQQTPGQGLQFLFEYFSETQRNKGNFPGRFSGRQFSNSRSEMNVSTLELGDSALYLCASSFSSSGDRLAKNIQYFGAGTRLSVL.

The chain couples TRBV28 to TRBJ2-7, with 7 bases identical to TRBD2. The CDR3 is 13 amino acids. CDR1 and CDR2 from the germline V gene are MDHEN and SYDVKM. V lost 1 base, J lost 13 bases, and 10 bases stayed unmatched. CDR3 sequence: CASSLSASGSPYF. The CDR3 coding sequence is TGTGCCAGCAGTTTATCCGCTAGCGGTTCTCCCTACTTC.

This chain uses TRBV19 with TRBJ2-7; TRBD2 is a possible D gene (5 bases). The germline V gene has CDR1 LNHDA and CDR2 SQIVND (reference sequence). The V gene lost 4 bases and the J gene lost 7 bases, with 14 bases spanning the gap. CDR3 length equals 13 residues. CDR3 in amino acids: CASSTRAGEEQYF. The CDR3 DNA reads TGTGCCAGTAGTACTCGGGCCGGGGAAGAGCAGTACTTC.

The rearrangement joins TRBV4-2 to TRBJ2-3, with 15 bases identical to TRBD2. V was pared by 5 bases and J by 4 bases, with 4 bases of the junction left unmatched. The CDR3 length is 16 residues. Germline loops: CDR1 LGHNA, CDR2 YNFKEQ. In DNA form, the CDR3 reads TGTGCCAGCAGCATGGGACTAGCGGGAGGCGCAGATACGCAGTATTTT. Protein sequence: CASSMGLAGGADTQYF.

With respect to this clone: Other DNA sequences of this sample code for an identical CDR3. The chain carries TRBV9 and TRBJ1-1; D may be TRBD1 (5 bases). This CDR3 has 14 amino acids. V shed 0 bases and J shed 1 base, with 7 bases lying between them. CDR1 is SGDLS and CDR2 is YYNGEE in the germline V gene. CDR3 coding DNA: TGTGCCAGCAGCGTAGGGAGGGGGAACACTGAAGCTTTCTTT. Protein sequence: CASSVGRGNTEAFF.

CDR3 nucleotides: TGTGCCACCTCAACTTCCCCGAACACTGAAGCTTTCTTT. This gives the protein CATSTSPNTEAFF. V is TRBV15 and J is TRBJ1-1; D not certain. The CDR3 runs 13 residues. V dropped 8 bases and J dropped 1 base, with 11 bases sitting between them. From germline, CDR1 is LNHNV and CDR2 YYDKDF (reference sequence).

This sequence joins TRBV6-1 and TRBJ2-7, with 7 nucleotides matching TRBD2. CDR1 and CDR2 from the germline V gene are MNHNS and SASEGT. Germline trimming cut 4 bases from V and 7 bases from J; bases unmatched to any gene: 16. The CDR3 is 16 amino acids. In DNA form, the CDR3 reads TGTGCCAGCAGTGGGCCACCTGGCAGGACCGGGGGGGAGCAGTACTTC. The encoded protein is CASSGPPGRTGGEQYF.

The chain couples TRBV2 to TRBJ1-5; 8 bases are shared with TRBD1. Germline V gene sequence: CDR1 SNHLY, CDR2 FYNNEI. The CDR3 covers 14 residues. V was clipped by 4 bases and J by 5 bases; unmatched bases: 4. The CDR3 region is CASSVGQVDQPQHF. Written as DNA, the CDR3 is TGTGCCAGCAGTGTGGGACAGGTCGATCAGCCCCAGCATTTT.

This chain links TRBV5-4 with TRBJ2-1; a possible D gene is TRBD2 (7 bases). This CDR3 comprises 15 residues. Per the germline V gene, CDR1 is SGHNT and CDR2 is YYREEE (reference sequence). V lost 3 bases and J 8 bases, leaving 18 bases between the germline ends. CDR3: CASSSGRGGRDEQFF. The DNA of the CDR3 is TGTGCCAGCAGCTCTGGGAGGGGGGGCCGGGATGAGCAGTTCTTC.

The rearrangement uses TRBV25-1 and TRBJ2-3; D remains unclear. Germline CDR1 reads MGHDK; CDR2 reads SYGVNS. V was pared by 2 bases and J by 1 base, with 7 bases between. There are 14 residues in the CDR3. CDR3 in amino acids: CASSEPSGTDTQYF. Here the CDR3 DNA reads TGTGCCAGCAGTGAACCCTCCGGCACAGATACGCAGTATTTT.

This chain uses TRBV11-2 with TRBJ2-3; the D gene is possibly TRBD2 (5 bases). The CDR3 length is 15 residues. CDR1 and CDR2 (germline): SGHAT, FQNNGV. V lost 2 bases and J 4 bases, leaving 13 bases between the germline ends. CDR3 nucleotide sequence: TGTGCCAGCAGCTTAAAAGGGAGCAGGTCAGATACGCAGTATTTT. It translates to CASSLKGSRSDTQYF. Looking up the rest from reference TRBV11-2 and TRBJ2-3 gives the full variable domain: EAGVAQSPRYKIIEKRQSVAFWCNPISGHATLYWYQQILGQGPKLLIQFQNNGVVDDSQLPKDRFSAERLKGVDSTLKIQPAKLEDSAVYLCASSLKGSRSDTQYFGPGTRLTVL.

The J gene is TRBJ2-6, the V gene TRBV7-3, with 7 bases aligning to TRBD1. Germline trimming cut 4 bases from V and 1 base from J; bases unmatched to any gene: 1. CDR3 length equals 15 residues. In germline, CDR1 is SGHTA, CDR2 FQGTGA. CDR3 sequence reads: CASSSTGSGANVLTF. For the CDR3, the DNA is TGTGCCAGCAGCTCGACAGGGTCTGGGGCCAACGTCCTGACTTTC.

This clone has just a few counts. CDR3 nucleotide sequence: TGCGGCCTCCATAGCGGGAACACAGATACGCAGTATTTT. Translating gives CGLHSGNTDTQYF. The J gene is TRBJ2-3, the V gene TRBV29-1, with TRBD2 matching 8 bases. CDR1 is SQVTM, CDR2 ANQGSEA, per germline. The CDR3 contains 13 residues.

The genes are TRBV19 and TRBJ2-3; 8 bases line up with TRBD2. With 1 base clipped from V and 0 bases from J, the junction kept 3 bases outside the gene matches. This CDR3 comprises 16 residues. Looked up from germline, CDR1 is LNHDA and CDR2 is SQIVND (reference sequence). CDR3 in DNA: TGTGCCAGTAGTATAGGGCCTAGCGGGAGCACAGATACGCAGTATTTT. Residues: CASSIGPSGSTDTQYF. The full variable domain, completed using reference TRBV19 and TRBJ2-3, is DGGITQSPKYLFRKEGQNVTLSCEQNLNHDAMYWYRQDPGQGLRLIYYSQIVNDFQKGDIAEGYSVSREKKESFPLTVTSAQKNPTAFYLCASSIGPSGSTDTQYFGPGTRLTVL.

The chain carries TRBV15 and TRBJ2-7, with D uncertain. The ends were cut back, 0 bases at V and 1 base at J, with 4 bases in the middle. The CDR3 is made up of 13 amino acids. Per the germline V gene, CDR1 is LNHNV and CDR2 is YYDKDF (reference sequence). DNA for the CDR3: TGTGCCACCAGCAGAGATCTGTCCTACGAGCAGTACTTC. Translated, it gives CATSRDLSYEQYF.

V and J are TRBV5-4 and TRBJ2-2; D possibly corresponds to TRBD2 (5 bases). Trimming removed 4 bases at V and 5 bases at J, with 9 bases between. This CDR3 region has 13 residues. Germline V gives CDR1 SGHNT, CDR2 YYREEE (reference sequence). DNA of the CDR3: TGTGCCAGCAGCCCGCCGGGAACCGGGGAGCTGTTTTTT. Its protein product is CASSPPGTGELFF.

This clone occurred a few times. The V and J genes are TRBV27 and TRBJ2-1; 7 bases match TRBD1. Trimming at V came to 5 bases and at J to 4 bases, leaving 8 bases not matched to a gene. This CDR3 contains 15 residues. Germline V CDR1 and CDR2: MNHEY, SMNVEV (reference sequence). This chain's CDR3 is CASSQDRYQYNEQFF. CDR3 nucleotides: TGTGCCAGCAGTCAGGACAGGTACCAGTACAATGAGCAGTTCTTC.

The CDR3: CASSQDLTSGGRNTDTQYF. CDR3 DNA: TGCGCCAGCAGCCAAGATTTGACTAGCGGGGGGCGTAACACAGATACGCAGTATTTT. The rearrangement uses TRBV4-3 and TRBJ2-3, with TRBD2 identical over 13 bases. V lost 0 bases and J lost 2; bases outside the gene matches: 8. The CDR3 sequence is 19 residues long. Germline V CDR1 and CDR2: LGHNA, YSLEER.

The chain carries TRBV27 and TRBJ2-3, with 9 bases matching TRBD1. This CDR3 has 13 amino acids. From germline, CDR1 is MNHEY and CDR2 SMNVEV (reference sequence). Trimming at V came to 6 bases and at J to 5 bases, leaving 3 bases not matched to a gene. CDR3 sequence (DNA): TGTGCCAGCAGAGTGACAGGGGGAGATACGCAGTATTTT. It is translated as CASRVTGGDTQYF.

The chain is built from TRBV4-1 and TRBJ1-5; maybe TRBD1 (5 bases). The CDR3 length is 17 residues. The germline V gene encodes CDR1 MGHRA and CDR2 YSYEKL. V lost 1 base to trimming and J lost 7 bases, with 20 bases between them. The CDR3 coding sequence is TGCGCCAGCAGCCAAGTATTAGGGTCTTCCCCAGGGCAGCCCCAGCATTTT. It is translated as CASSQVLGSSPGQPQHF.

V and J are TRBV7-9 and TRBJ2-5, with a tentative D call TRBD2 (5 bases). Matching the DNA end better, TRBJ2-7 makes the J call doubtful. This CDR3 is built from 16 residues. Germline V gives CDR1 SEHNR, CDR2 FQNEAQ (reference sequence). CDR3 coding DNA: TGTGCCAGCAGCTTAGCGGGTCTGGGAGAAGCCTACGAGCAGTACTTC. Amino acid sequence: CASSLAGLGEAYEQYF.